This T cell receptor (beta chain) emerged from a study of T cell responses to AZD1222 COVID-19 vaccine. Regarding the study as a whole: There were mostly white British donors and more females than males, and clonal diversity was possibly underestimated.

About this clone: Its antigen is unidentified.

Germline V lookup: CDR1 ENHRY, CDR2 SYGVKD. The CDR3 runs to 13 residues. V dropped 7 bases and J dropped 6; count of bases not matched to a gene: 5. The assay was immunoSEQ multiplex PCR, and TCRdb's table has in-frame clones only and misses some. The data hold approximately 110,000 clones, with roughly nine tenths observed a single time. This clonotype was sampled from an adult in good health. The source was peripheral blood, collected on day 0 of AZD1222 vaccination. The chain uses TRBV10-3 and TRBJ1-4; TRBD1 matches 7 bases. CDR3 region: CAIKKGADEKLFF. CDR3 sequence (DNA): TGTGCCATCAAGAAGGGGGCGGATGAAAAACTGTTTTTT.